This T cell receptor beta chain derives from a study of T cells in Graves' hyperthyroidism and ophthalmopathy. Whole-study context: The blood sample was taken at first diagnosis, before treatment began.

CDR3 length equals 15 residues. Germline CDR1 and CDR2: MNHEY and SMNVEV (reference sequence). V was clipped by 5 bases and J by 2 bases; unmatched bases: 7. RNA transcripts gave rise to amplified TCR beta CDR3 regions. When the TCR CDR3 underwent first-round RT-PCR, the HTBI primer set was used. TCRdb re-called the multiplex PCR reads with MiXCR, one entry per CDR3 protein. This sample yields roughly 580,000 distinct CDR3 sequences, of which over 11% are seen a single time; 5.5% to 7.5% belongs to the top ten. Study observations and caveats: Ophthalmopathy, as predicted by the model, came a median about seven months after the prediction. Peripheral blood also featured most of the thyroid clonotypes expanded above 0.001.

In regard to this clonotype: What it binds is not known.

This TCR was sampled from a woman in her twenties or thirties with Graves' hyperthyroidism that later progressed to Graves' ophthalmopathy. What was sequenced was blood. The V and J genes are TRBV27 and TRBJ1-1; 8 nucleotides match TRBD1. This CDR3 is CASSISGGPNTEAFF. CDR3 bases: TGTGCCAGCAGTATCTCAGGGGGCCCAAACACTGAAGCTTTCTTT.